This T cell receptor beta chain emerged from a study of blood T cell repertoires in COVID-19. About the research overall: In each case, the material was cDNA or gDNA derived from T cells, B-cell-depleted T cells, or PBMCs.

Enrolled during active infection, Seattle patients were then followed longitudinally. Source study methods: Reference gene primer amplification in the assay estimated nucleated cell counts. Data came from immunoSEQ multiplex PCR; TCRdb stores just in-frame clones and leaves some out. The DNA was the basis for D and trimming; V, J and clone size are from that table. The sample contains around 300,000 clones, about nine tenths of which appear only once. V was shortened by 5 bases and J by 4 bases, with 14 bases between the two germline ends. There are 14 residues in the CDR3. Per germline, CDR1 SQVTM and CDR2 ANQGSEA.

The sample comprised peripheral blood. This chain links TRBV29-1 with TRBJ2-2; a possible D gene is TRBD1 (6 bases). The sequence came from a woman aged 25 to 45 with COVID-19, enrolled during active disease. The CDR3 protein is CSVQLQGSTGELFF. CDR3 DNA sequence: TGCAGCGTTCAGTTGCAGGGGAGCACCGGGGAGCTGTTTTTT.